A single T cell receptor beta chain is shown here with its context. The data originate from a study of blood T cell repertoires in COVID-19. Study information: COVID-19 samples, acute and convalescent, were from the United States, Italy and Spain. From T cells, B-cell-depleted T cells, or PBMCs came the material, which was cDNA or gDNA.

In the authors' methods: Using reference gene primer amplification, nucleated cell counts were estimated. The protocol was immunoSEQ multiplex PCR, while the TCRdb copy is restricted to in-frame clones and leaves out a portion. The D gene and trimming were derived from the DNA, and the V and J assignments and clone size from that table. The table shows 180,000 or so clones, with roughly 90% occurring only once. Recruits, aged roughly 18 to 89 years, lived in 24 US areas. The TCR sequence derives from a human donor with acute COVID-19. The donor label of this sample is uncertain. The sequenced material came from PBMCs or T cells enriched from blood (not recorded which).

CDR3 DNA sequence: TGTGCCAGCAGCTTGGTGAACGGGGGAGGCTACACCTTC. This gives the protein CASSLVNGGGYTF. The chain recombines TRBV5-6 with TRBJ1-2, with D maybe TRBD1 (5 bases). Trimming left V 0 bases short and J 8 bases short, with 11 bases between. The CDR3 runs to 13 residues. The germline V gene has CDR1 SGHDT and CDR2 YYEEEE.